The source of this TCR beta chain is a study of cytomegalovirus exposure and HLA in healthy donors (TCRdb year 2017). Looking at the study overall: An earlier analysis of several hundred of the donors reported 276 Gb of sequence data and 95 million to 120 million unique TCR beta sequences obtained from around 190 million T cells. To decide whether each TCR beta V gene segment behaved as functional or pseudogenic, an earlier analysis of some 600 of the donors relied on high-throughput TCR beta sequencing. In a later genetic analysis, genome-wide SNP genotypes for about three fifths of the 666 donors were used, and that subset was treated as a discovery cohort. Donor age, sex, ethnicity and CMV serostatus were compiled together with the repertoire data. The study aimed to test whether cataloging public T cell receptors could reveal signatures of past pathogen exposure. In addition to the first cohort of 500 to 850 subjects, a separate validation cohort of about 120 different subjects was used. In a later analysis, previously published TCR beta repertoires from fewer than 750 donors were re-analyzed and high-resolution HLA genotyping was added so that TCR occurrence patterns could be studied. Roughly five DR-DQ haplotypes were treated as single units for association and clustering because of strong linkage in the cohort. All discovery cohort repertoires had been generated on a single sequencing platform. Approximately 300 gigabases of sequencing data and 70 million to 85 million unique TCR sequences were included in an early release covering several hundred HLA-typed donors. Among the approximately 400 genotyped donors, around 81% belonged to the genetic ancestry cluster associated with self-reported Caucasian donors. HLA typing included class I and class II loci at four-digit resolution. Among roughly 400 genotyped donors of the cohort, an average of about 240,000 unique TCR beta nucleotide sequences were sequenced per donor, roughly 20% of them non-productive. Typing coverage differed by locus: A, B, C, DRB1 and DQB1 were typed in about 629-640 donors, DQA1 in about 550, DPA1 in approximately 610, and DPB1 in 472. Rather than using new phenotypic data, the later analysis identified candidate immune exposures from TCR beta sequences and from how often those sequences occurred across donors. Using immunosequencing, the study profiled T cell repertoires from 666 subjects and related those repertoires to cytomegalovirus serostatus. To predict cytomegalovirus infection status, the study brought together high-throughput TCR immunosequencing, statistical association of individual TCRs with disease status, and machine learning.

What the study reported, not specific to this receptor: A few of the identified cytomegalovirus-associated TCR beta chains were confirmed in vitro to be specific for cytomegalovirus antigens. According to a later analysis, most CMV-associated TCR beta chains appeared to be HLA-restricted, and the HLA associations seemed to be driven largely by CMV exposure. A later analysis associated 16,951 TCR beta sequences with specific HLA alleles at a false discovery rate of 0.05. Roughly uniform sequencing depth across donors was assumed in presence/absence analyses, although this assumption may not hold. Some IMGT-functional V segments, including TRBV6-2 and TRBV6-3, could not be distinguished by the 87-base-pair reads and were therefore excluded. When HLA alleles, especially DR and DQ, strongly co-occurred, attributing TCR associations to individual alleles was difficult. CMV serostatus was the only immune exposure information available for the cohort. Because counts were too low, more than 15 rarely observed V segments, including chromosome 9 orphons, were excluded from the earlier analysis of 500 to 700 of the donors. In an earlier analysis of over 550 of the donors, most TCR beta V segments were observed in productive rearrangements about 87% or about 30% of the time, broadly matching IMGT annotations. In a later analysis, HLA-associated TCR beta chains were found to be more clonally expanded and to have lower generation probabilities than equally common non-associated chains. While some public TCRs were present in many individuals, most TCR sequences turned up only very rarely across donors. It was suggested by the authors that the approach could potentially be generalized to other disease states and immunological phenotypes. A later analysis found that TCR association rates varied across HLA loci, with DRB1 alleles showing the most associated TCRs and HLA-C alleles the fewest. In both the original and validation cohorts, the classifier was reported to diagnose cytomegalovirus status with high specificity and sensitivity. A later genetic analysis associated a missense DCLRE1C variant with V-gene and J-gene trimming of TCR beta chains, and an independent cohort replicated the association. A cluster of highly shared sequence variants was judged likely to represent a technical artifact of the sequencing pipeline. This cohort had only TCR beta chains sequenced, and the lack of alpha or paired-chain data limited which features could be detected. A later genetic analysis reported fewer N-insertions in productive TCRs among donors in an Asian-associated ancestry cluster than the approximately 670-donor mean. A total of 150 or so TCR beta chains were listed by the study as associated with cytomegalovirus. In a later analysis, several top co-occurrence clusters were reported to appear linked to parvovirus B19, influenza, CMV and Epstein-Barr virus. Because some donors lacked HLA typing at each locus, the association tests relied only on the typed subset. Correlated functional status among segregating V segments might reflect linkage disequilibrium, but an unknown experimental factor could not be ruled out. A further reported finding was that TCR beta sequences accurately predicted the HLA-A and HLA-B alleles for most subjects in the first cohort.

V loses 0 bases at its end and J loses 3 bases; junction bases beyond the gene matches: 0. From a lookup of the germline V gene, CDR1 and CDR2 are SGHDT and YYEEEE. The CDR3 measures 14 amino acids from cysteine to phenylalanine. The kept DNA is CDR3 alone, 42 bases in frame from the first base. As regards this clone: Its antigen specificity is not known. Base quality data are lacking; no much larger clone is found one base away.

The cohort comprised hundreds of healthy bone marrow donors. At the time of sampling, every cohort member was nominally healthy, though immune exposures that went unrecorded were likely present. The donor tested CMV seropositive and was one of the 289 seropositive cohort members. A peripheral blood sample was provided by each donor, and peripheral blood mononuclear cells were used for TCR beta sequencing. The Qiagen DNeasy Blood Extraction Kit was used to extract genomic DNA from the blood cell samples. The receptor library was made with the immunoSEQ multiplex PCR assay. A mixture of 60 forward primers for TCR Vbeta segments and 13 reverse primers for TCR Jbeta segments was used in the multiplex PCR. A multiplex PCR assay on genomic DNA amplified the CDR3 region of rearranged TCR beta genes. Amplified TCR beta libraries were sequenced as 87-base-pair reads on the Illumina HiSeq System. As for the authors' bioinformatics: In a later analysis, some 80 million unique TCR beta chains were counted across the approximately 620 repertoires, and about 10 million of these chains were shared by at least two donors. A nearest-neighbor algorithm error-corrected the raw reads and collapsed the reads into unique sequences, merging closely related sequences to remove PCR and sequencing errors. V, D and J gene segments were assigned by aligning CDR3 sequences to IMGT reference sequences. For a sequence to be retained, a match of at least six nucleotides was required to both a V gene segment and a J gene segment. A rearrangement was called productive if the CDR3 had no stop codons and remained in frame with V and J, and every other rearrangement was called non-productive. Following IMGT convention, CDR3 was defined as the stretch from the second conserved V-encoded cysteine to the conserved J-encoded phenylalanine. Sequences without an unambiguous match to a single V gene segment were excluded from the earlier analysis of about 640 of the donors. In an earlier analysis of around 590 of the donors, a V segment was called functional when productive rearrangements were above 56.7%, and segregating when the standard deviation between donors exceeded 5%. A statistical classification framework was built to diagnose cytomegalovirus status from the catalog of TCR beta chain sequences. V and J gene assignment, in a later analysis, came from comparing TCR nucleotide sequences with IMGT/GENE-DB human TR gene sequences. A later analysis assigned CDR3 sequences and most-parsimonious VDJ recombination scenarios with the TCRdist pipeline. A later analysis defined each TCR beta chain by its CDR3 amino acid sequence plus V-gene family, and excluded reads lacking a unique V-gene family. As a way to deal with suspected cross-contamination and a sequencing artifact, a later analysis dropped 450 to 700 nucleotide sequences that were highly shared and had low generation probability. In a later analysis, a clonal expansion index was calculated for each public chain from normalized within-repertoire ranks of inferred template counts. In a later analysis, generation probabilities were computed using a VDJ recombination model fitted to out-of-frame rearrangements, and the results were checked against IGoR. A later analysis scored TCR-TCR, TCR-HLA and TCR-CMV co-occurrence with hypergeometric tests, applying a repertoire-size bias correction to TCR pairs. False discovery rates were estimated in a later analysis by permuting HLA or CMV assignments 20 times. A later analysis grouped co-occurring TCRs with DBSCAN, adding TCRdist sequence similarity when clustering within HLA-allele-positive subsets. Repertoires with fewer than 30,000 or more than 120,000 public chains, plus five repertoires with anomalous nucleotide sharing, were excluded from co-occurrence clustering. TCRdb retrieved this table from immuneACCESS and kept in-frame rearrangements only. Not all clones are present; in checked studies, unresolved V genes account for under half, and no reason is known for the remainder. The DNA gave D and trimming, while V, J and clone size come from that table. The sample table shows 150,000 to 200,000 clones, and approximately 84% are seen once. More than 2% of the sample comes from the top ten.

The chain is made from TRBV5-6 and TRBJ2-1; 7 bases in the junction line up with TRBD2. Sequencing input: PBMCs. The clonotype originates from a man between 18 and 29 years old in good health and CMV-seropositive. Read as DNA, the sequence is TGTGCCAGCAGCTTGGGGGGGGGCTACAATGAGCAGTTCTTC. Its translation is CASSLGGGYNEQFF.